Following are 5 T cell receptor beta chains from one sample sequenced in a study of memory CD4+ T cells and cytomegalovirus serostatus. Sequencing was performed with immunoSEQ multiplex PCR; in TCRdb, only in-frame clones are kept and a portion is missing. In the table there are approximately 53,000 clones, roughly four fifths of which are singletons. The sort gate was single viable CD3+CD4+CD8-CD45RO+ cells for memory CD4+ T cells. The sequencing input was memory CD4+ T cells from blood. The receptors come from an adult in good health and CMV-seronegative.

The chain carries TRBV6-6 and TRBJ2-3; D unclear. Germline loops: CDR1 MNHNY, CDR2 SVGAGI (reference sequence). The CDR3 is made up of 14 amino acids. Between the trimmed V and J ends, which lost 4 bases and 1 base, there was a span of 9 bases. This CDR3 reads CASSSSRGTDTQYF. CDR3 DNA: TGTGCCAGCAGTTCCTCCCGGGGCACAGATACGCAGTATTTT.

The genes are TRBV4-3 and TRBJ2-1; D perhaps matches TRBD1 (6 bases). The CDR3 totals 18 residues. V was pared by 2 bases and J by 1 base, with 18 bases between. Germline V lookup: CDR1 LGHNA, CDR2 YSLEER. CDR3 amino acids: CASSQRRDTLYSYNEQFF. CDR3 DNA sequence: TGCGCCAGCAGCCAACGCCGGGACACCTTATATTCCTACAATGAGCAGTTCTTC.

This chain uses TRBV28 with TRBJ1-2; 8 nucleotides align to TRBD1. CDR3 length: 15 amino acids. CDR1 is MDHEN, CDR2 SYDVKM, per germline. V shed 2 bases, J shed 7 bases, and the junction held 9 bases outside the gene matches. The CDR3 protein is CASSLGDRTGLGYTF. CDR3 nucleotide sequence: TGTGCCAGCAGTTTAGGGGACAGGACAGGGCTTGGCTACACCTTC.

The chain recombines TRBV10-3 with TRBJ2-1; TRBD2 matches at 11 bases. The V gene end was trimmed by 2 bases and the J gene end by 3 bases; junction bases not matched to a gene: 6. The CDR3 is 17 residues long. Germline V lookup: CDR1 ENHRY, CDR2 SYGVKD. The CDR3 is CAISEGTSGGRYNEQFF. CDR3 bases: TGTGCCATCAGTGAGGGAACTAGCGGGGGCCGCTACAATGAGCAGTTCTTC.

The chain joins TRBV18 to TRBJ2-3; the D is unclear. This CDR3 spans 14 amino acids. V gave up 1 base and J gave up 2 bases, with 7 bases separating them. CDR1 is KGHSH and CDR2 is LQKENI in the germline V gene. CDR3: CASSPRPDTDTQYF. The CDR3 DNA reads as TGTGCCAGCTCACCACGGCCAGACACAGATACGCAGTATTTT.